This T cell receptor beta chain derives from a study of CD8 T cells in ankylosing spondylitis. The V end was cut by 1 base, the J end by 5 bases, with 17 bases between. The CDR3 length is 17 residues. CDR1 and CDR2 (germline): SGHDN, FVKESK. Concerning this clonotype itself: Its antigen is still unknown.

Each CDR3 protein gets one entry after TCRdb re-called the 5' RACE reads with MiXCR. Here the sample spans about 160,000 distinct CDR3 sequences, around 18% being singletons. Study outcomes and limitations: There was reportedly significant enrichment of clones that were disease-linked in matched ankylosing spondylitis synovial fluid.

The source of this sequence is a male donor with ankylosing spondylitis or in good health (not recorded which). Sequencing was carried out using blood, either unsorted or a sorted T cell fraction (not recorded which). This sequence joins TRBV14 and TRBJ2-2; D possibly corresponds to TRBD2 (5 bases). The CDR3, as DNA: TGTGCCAGCAGCCAAGGGCCGTCCGGGAAGAGAACCGGGGAGCTGTTTTTT. Translation gives CASSQGPSGKRTGELFF.